The 21 T cell receptor beta chains listed next were all sequenced from one sample in a study of T cells in tumors after PD-1 blockade. This table comes from immunoSEQ multiplex PCR, and its TCRdb copy is limited to in-frame clones, with some not included. Of 4,000 to 5,500 clones detected, 50% to 70% appear once; the ten largest clones hold about 15%. The source was tumor tissue, collected after anti-PD-1 treatment. The receptors come from a human donor with basal cell carcinoma.

This clone was counted between two and nine times. The chain links TRBV15 to TRBJ2-7; D is uncertain. The CDR3 is made up of 13 amino acids. In germline, CDR1 is LNHNV, CDR2 YYDKDF (reference sequence). Deletions cut 1 base from V and 1 base from J, with 5 bases between. The CDR3 here is CATSRVDSYEQYF. As DNA, the CDR3 is TGTGCCACCAGCAGAGTGGATTCCTACGAGCAGTACTTC.

This sequence joins TRBV2 and TRBJ1-4; D unclear. Trimming shortened V by 6 bases and J by 4 bases, and 6 bases separated the two germline ends. The CDR3 is 12 amino acids. CDR1 and CDR2 from the germline V gene are SNHLY and FYNNEI. The CDR3 nucleotides are TGTGCCAGCAGGGGAGATAATGAAAAACTGTTTTTT. Translating it yields CASRGDNEKLFF.

The chain recombines TRBV5-1 with TRBJ2-3, with D uncertain. The CDR3 consists of 14 residues. V lost 0 bases and J lost 2, with 7 bases in between. Germline lookup yields CDR1 SGHRS and CDR2 YFSETQ. The CDR3 sequence is CASSLALSTDTQYF. Written as DNA, the CDR3 is TGCGCCAGCAGCTTGGCCCTATCCACAGATACGCAGTATTTT.

The chain uses TRBV2 and TRBJ2-5; 7 bases agree with TRBD2. Losses at the gene ends were 3 bases for V and 1 base for J; bases not matched to a gene: 5. CDR3 length: 15 residues. CDR1 and CDR2 from the germline V gene are SNHLY and FYNNEI. CDR3 in amino acids: CASSDGSGLQETQYF. In nucleotides, the CDR3 is TGTGCCAGCAGTGATGGTAGCGGGCTCCAAGAGACCCAGTACTTC.

This clone was counted only a few times. The V call is TRBV7-6, the J call TRBJ2-2; no clear D gene. Germline V gives CDR1 SGHVS, CDR2 FNYEAQ. Trimming removed 2 bases at V and 6 bases at J, with 1 base between. The CDR3 covers 11 residues. CDR3 DNA: TGTGCCAGCAGCTTATCCGGGGAGCTGTTTTTT. This encodes CASSLSGELFF.

The CDR3 loop reads CASSLLAGARGEQFF. The CDR3 DNA follows: TGTGCCAGCAGTTTATTAGCGGGCGCCCGGGGTGAGCAGTTCTTC. The rearrangement uses TRBV28 and TRBJ2-1, with 7 bases aligning to TRBD2. This CDR3 is 15 amino acids long. The germline V gene encodes CDR1 MDHEN and CDR2 SYDVKM. V shed 1 base, J shed 9 bases, and the junction held 9 bases outside the gene matches. The variable domain in full, with the rest retrieved from reference TRBV28 and TRBJ2-1, is DVKVTQSSRYLVKRTGEKVFLECVQDMDHENMFWYRQDPGLGLRLIYFSYDVKMKEKGDIPEGYSVSREKKERFSLILESASTNQTSMYLCASSLLAGARGEQFFGPGTRLTVL.

This clone was recorded once. V and J are TRBV19 and TRBJ2-1; 14 bases agree with TRBD2. CDR3 size: 19 residues. Germline values: CDR1 LNHDA, CDR2 SQIVND (reference sequence). The trim removed 5 bases at V and 2 bases at J, leaving 11 bases unmatched. In nucleotides, the CDR3 is TGTGCCAGTAGTGGGGGACTAGCGGGAGCACGTAACCCCTACAATGAGCAGTTCTTC. This codes for CASSGGLAGARNPYNEQFF.

This rearrangement joins TRBV13 to TRBJ1-2; 8 bases align to TRBD1. CDR1 is PRHDT, CDR2 FYEKMQ, per germline (reference sequence). The CDR3 sequence is 14 residues long. V shed 0 bases, J shed 3 bases, and the junction held 0 bases outside the gene matches. The CDR3, as DNA: TGTGCCAGCAGCTTAGGGACAGGGGACTATGGCTACACCTTC. The encoded protein is CASSLGTGDYGYTF.

The gene calls are TRBV5-4 and TRBJ2-3, with D possibly TRBD2 on 6 matching bases. Germline V gives CDR1 SGHNT, CDR2 YYREEE (reference sequence). CDR3 length: 13 residues. V was trimmed by 3 bases and J by 5 bases, leaving 10 bases between them. The CDR3 loop is CASSSPGEDTQYF. Here the CDR3 DNA reads TGTGCCAGCAGCTCCCCGGGGGAAGATACGCAGTATTTT.

This rearrangement joins TRBV14 to TRBJ1-1; 8 nucleotides align to TRBD1. The V gene's germline CDR1 is SGHDN and CDR2 FVKESK. V was clipped by 2 bases and J by 4 bases; unmatched bases: 9. There are 16 residues in the CDR3. The CDR3 spells CASSQRTGGSRTEAFF. CDR3 nucleotide sequence: TGTGCCAGCAGCCAACGTACAGGGGGAAGTCGCACTGAAGCTTTCTTT. Full variable domain (missing parts from reference TRBV14 and TRBJ1-1): EAGVTQFPSHSVIEKGQTVTLRCDPISGHDNLYWYRRVMGKEIKFLLHFVKESKQDESGMPNNRFLAERTGGTYSTLKVQPAELEDSGVYFCASSQRTGGSRTEAFFGQGTRLTVV.

A few counts support this clone. The chain uses TRBV5-1 and TRBJ2-3; 12 positions agree with TRBD1. Trimming cost V 4 bases and J 5 bases; bases outside gene matches: 5. The V gene's germline CDR1 is SGHRS and CDR2 YFSETQ. The CDR3 extends over 15 amino acids. This chain's CDR3 is CASSLGTGGEDTQYF. The CDR3 nucleotides read TGCGCCAGCAGCCTGGGGACAGGGGGCGAAGATACGCAGTATTTT.

The J gene is TRBJ2-5, the V gene TRBV9; D may be TRBD1 (6 bases). The CDR3 has 15 amino acids. CDR1 and CDR2 from the germline V gene are SGDLS and YYNGEE. The ends were cut back, 2 bases at V and 5 bases at J, with 16 bases in the middle. CDR3 sequence (DNA): TGTGCCAGCAGCGTCACGACAGGTTATGTGGAGACCCAGTACTTC. Amino acid sequence: CASSVTTGYVETQYF.

This sequence joins TRBV7-9 and TRBJ2-7; a possible D gene is TRBD2 (6 bases). Trimming cost V 5 bases and J 2 bases, with 22 bases left between them. The germline gives CDR1 SEHNR, CDR2 FQNEAQ (reference sequence). The CDR3 is made up of 17 amino acids. The CDR3 loop is CASSLHSVYGGTYEQYF. For the CDR3, the DNA is TGTGCCAGCAGCCTCCACTCTGTTTACGGGGGAACCTACGAGCAGTACTTC.

In its sample, this clone was seen once. The chain uses TRBV6-2 or TRBV6-3 and TRBJ2-3; 12 bases are shared with TRBD2. V gave up 6 bases and J gave up 6 bases; unmatched junction bases: 13. CDR3 length: 17 amino acids. Germline CDR1 and CDR2: MNHEY and SVGEGT. The CDR3 nucleotides are TGTGCCAGCAGCCTCGGACTAGCGGGGTGGGCATCGGATACGCAGTATTTT. Amino acid sequence: CASSLGLAGWASDTQYF.

The rearrangement joins TRBV4-2 to TRBJ2-7, with 12 bases that match TRBD2. The CDR3 is made up of 15 amino acids. Trimming removed 0 bases from V and 4 bases from J; junction bases left unmatched: 1. Germline V gene data show CDR1 as LGHNA and CDR2 as YNFKEQ. The CDR3 reads CASSQDLAGGYEQYF. The CDR3 nucleotides are TGTGCCAGCAGCCAAGATCTAGCGGGGGGGTACGAGCAGTACTTC.

This chain connects TRBV3-1 (or the pseudogene TRBV3-2) to TRBJ2-1; 8 bases match TRBD2. Germline values: CDR1 LGHDT, CDR2 YNNKEL (reference sequence). The ends lost 4 bases at V and 1 base at J; junction bases unmatched: 18. This CDR3 region has 20 residues. CDR3 sequence reads: CASSLKVLAGPGSSYNEQFF. CDR3 coding DNA: TGTGCCAGCAGCCTCAAGGTTCTAGCGGGTCCAGGGTCGTCCTACAATGAGCAGTTCTTC.

This clone was seen more than once but under ten times. The V and J genes are TRBV10-3 and TRBJ2-1, with D tentatively TRBD1 (5 bases). CDR1 is ENHRY and CDR2 is SYGVKD in the germline V gene. CDR3 length: 12 residues. The V and J ends lost 4 bases and 4 bases respectively, with 5 bases between them. The CDR3 bases are TGTGCCATCAGTGGACAGTACAATGAGCAGTTCTTC. It is translated as CAISGQYNEQFF.

This clone showed up just a few times. V usage is TRBV6-6 and J usage is TRBJ1-3, with 9 bases identical to TRBD1. The CDR3 totals 16 residues. The trim removed 5 bases at V and 4 bases at J, leaving 9 bases unmatched. The germline V gene has CDR1 MNHNY and CDR2 SVGAGI (reference sequence). The DNA for the CDR3 is TGTGCCAGCAGTAAAGATGACAGGGGGAACGGAAACACCATATATTTT. Translating gives CASSKDDRGNGNTIYF.

This chain uses TRBV12-3 or TRBV12-4 with TRBJ2-4; TRBD1 matches at 8 bases. Unmatched junction bases numbered 3, after V lost 2 bases and J lost 9 bases. CDR3 length equals 13 residues. CDR3 nucleotides: TGTGCCAGCAGTTTAAGCCAGGGGGCCATTCAGTACTTC. Encoded protein: CASSLSQGAIQYF.

The J gene is TRBJ2-1, the V gene TRBV24-1, with a weak D call TRBD1 (5 bases). With 6 bases removed from V and 0 bases from J, the gap between germline ends came to 8 bases. The CDR3 runs to 14 residues. From germline, CDR1 is KGHDR and CDR2 SFDVKD. The CDR3: CATSSTGSYNEQFF. DNA of the CDR3: TGTGCCACCAGTTCTACAGGCTCCTACAATGAGCAGTTCTTC.

The chain recombines TRBV21-1 with TRBJ2-1. TRBV21-1 is a pseudogene segment. CDR3 length: 18 residues. Here the CDR3 reads CASSKELEGDDWLDEQFF. CDR3 DNA sequence: TGTGCCAGCAGCAAAGAATTGGAGGGGGACGACTGGTTGGATGAGCAGTTCTTC.